This T cell receptor (beta chain) derives from a study of blood T cells in healthy people across ages. In this sample, this clonotype turned up a few times. The use of a sample-barcoded 5' primer and a J-beta primer mix characterized a second PCR of about 6 to 12 cycles. Each sample yielded at least 2.5 million CDR3-containing paired-end reads. TCRdb called the 5' RACE reads again in MiXCR, with one record for every CDR3 protein. The sample has fewer than 1,200,000 distinct CDR3 sequences, around 27% seen once; the top ten hold about 0.8%. The ends were cut back, 4 bases at V and 1 base at J, with 14 bases in the middle. CDR3 size: 17 residues. From germline, CDR1 is MNHEY and CDR2 SMNVEV (reference sequence). These same records also appear under a second study, on T cells of mothers and their children. This second study notes: Sample barcodes plus 2-4 random nucleotides came from the M1S primer.

The source is a girl aged 2-10 years in good health. Sequenced input: blood. The chain combines TRBV27 with TRBJ2-6; D is perhaps TRBD1 (6 bases). The CDR3 region is CASSSWTAESGANVLTF. The CDR3 nucleotides are TGTGCCAGCAGTTCGTGGACAGCAGAGTCTGGGGCCAACGTCCTGACTTTC.